These T cell receptor beta chains were read from a single sample in a study of control samples from healthy donors and cancer patients. Method: immunoSEQ multiplex PCR; TCRdb's copy keeps in-frame clones and lacks some. There are more than 150,000 clones in the sample; about 93% occur only once, and under 2.5% lies in the top ten. Sequenced input: blood. The source is a man aged 50 to 60 in good health. CDR3s include the opening cysteine and the closing phenylalanine or tryptophan. D genes are given only for firm matches. A clone size is listed for some rows: how often the clone was seen (once, few, many), or a class if it is expanded.

-	-	TRBJ1-4	14	TRBV6-4	CASREDTHSEKLFF	TGTGCCAGCAGGGAGGACACCCATAGTGAAAAACTGTTTTTT
-	TRBD1	TRBJ2-1	14	TRBV16	CASSDNRGHNEQFF	TGTGCCAGCAGCGATAACAGGGGGCACAATGAGCAGTTCTTC
once	TRBD2	TRBJ2-3	17	TRBV5-4	CASRRTGTSGSTDTQYF	TGTGCCAGCAGAAGGACCGGGACTAGCGGTTCTACAGATACGCAGTATTTT
-	TRBD2	TRBJ2-7	16	TRBV6-2/TRBV6-3	CASSDFLAGGSHEQYF	TGTGCCAGCAGTGACTTCTTAGCGGGAGGGTCACACGAGCAGTACTTC
-	-	TRBJ1-6	18	TRBV19	CASSIQEVFSSYNSPLHF	TGTGCCAGTAGTATACAAGAGGTTTTCAGCTCCTATAATTCACCCCTCCACTTT
-	-	TRBJ1-5	14	TRBV24-1	CATGEGVGNQPQHF	TGTGCCACCGGGGAGGGGGTTGGCAATCAGCCCCAGCATTTT
-	TRBD1	TRBJ2-7	13	TRBV29-1	CSVRGDRGNEQYF	TGCAGCGTTAGGGGGGACAGGGGGAACGAGCAGTACTTC
-	TRBD1	TRBJ1-4	14	TRBV5-1	CASSSGQPNEKLFF	TGCGCCAGCAGCTCGGGACAGCCTAATGAAAAACTGTTTTTT
-	TRBD1	TRBJ1-4	14	TRBV5-4	CASSLVPGGERLFF	TGTGCCAGCAGCTTGGTGCCAGGGGGTGAGAGACTGTTTTTT
-	TRBD1	TRBJ2-7	15	TRBV11-3	CASSLGQGPSYEQYF	TGTGCCAGCAGTCTCGGACAGGGGCCCTCCTACGAGCAGTACTTC
-	-	TRBJ2-1	16	TRBV6-5	CASSYIPGQLEAGQFF	TGTGCCAGCAGTTACATACCGGGACAGCTAGAAGCGGGGCAGTTCTTC
once	-	TRBJ1-5	14	TRBV24-1	CATSDTTAGGVTHF	TGTGCCACCAGTGATACTACCGCGGGGGGGGTAACGCATTTT
once	TRBD2	TRBJ2-5	15	TRBV19	CASSILAGLVETQYF	TGTGCCAGTAGTATTCTAGCGGGTTTGGTAGAGACCCAGTACTTC
-	-	TRBJ2-1	16	TRBV27	CASSLFRGAPYNEQFF	TGTGCCAGCAGTTTATTCAGGGGGGCCCCCTACAATGAGCAGTTCTTC
-	TRBD1	TRBJ1-6	16	TRBV10-3	CAIRARTGKFDSPLHF	TGTGCCATCAGGGCCAGGACAGGGAAGTTCGATTCACCCCTCCACTTT
-	TRBD1	TRBJ2-1	14	TRBV24-1	CAASTGGAYNEQFF	TGTGCCGCCTCGACAGGGGGCGCCTACAATGAGCAGTTCTTC
-	TRBD2	TRBJ2-1	18	TRBV7-9	CASSQQMGLAGVRNEQFF	TGTGCCAGCAGCCAACAGATGGGACTAGCGGGAGTCCGGAATGAGCAGTTCTTC
-	-	TRBJ2-1	13	TRBV28	CASSLGIGNEQFF	TGTGCCAGCAGTTTAGGAATCGGGAATGAGCAGTTCTTC
-	-	TRBJ1-2	14	TRBV19	CASRSAGVDYGYTF	TGTGCCAGTAGATCGGCAGGGGTTGACTATGGCTACACCTTC
-	-	TRBJ1-1	16	TRBV7-9	CASSPLTGSMNTEAFF	TGTGCCAGCAGCCCCCTGACAGGATCCATGAACACTGAAGCTTTCTTT
-	-	TRBJ1-5	14	TRBV6-5	CASRVDLTNQPQHF	TGTGCCAGCAGGGTTGACCTGACCAATCAGCCCCAGCATTTT
-	-	TRBJ1-5	15	TRBV24-1	CATSAGTLGDQPQHF	TGTGCCACCAGTGCCGGGACATTGGGTGATCAGCCCCAGCATTTT
-	TRBD1	TRBJ1-1	15	TRBV19	CASTLPGQGNTEAFF	TGTGCCAGTACCCTACCGGGACAGGGGAACACTGAAGCTTTCTTT
-	-	TRBJ2-7	12	TRBV4-2	CASSDTSYEQYF	TGTGCCAGCAGTGATACTTCCTACGAGCAGTACTTC
-	-	TRBJ2-7	13	TRBV27	CASSLRTGYEQYF	TGTGCCAGCAGTTTAAGGACTGGTTACGAGCAGTACTTC
once	-	TRBJ2-3	15	TRBV4-1	CASSPLGEQVDTQYF	TGCGCCAGCAGCCCTCTGGGGGAGCAAGTAGATACGCAGTATTTT
-	-	TRBJ2-7	15	TRBV29-1	CSVEVPAEGTYEQYF	TGCAGCGTTGAAGTTCCCGCGGAGGGAACCTACGAGCAGTACTTC
-	-	TRBJ1-4	15	TRBV3-1/TRBV3-2	CASSRGGAGNEKLFF	TGTGCCAGCAGCCGTGGTGGGGCAGGAAATGAAAAACTGTTTTTT
once	-	TRBJ1-2	15	TRBV28	CASSYYGTENYGYTF	TGTGCCAGCAGTTATTACGGTACGGAGAACTATGGCTACACCTTC
-	-	TRBJ1-5	14	TRBV30	CAWSVGAGNQPQHF	TGTGCCTGGAGTGTAGGTGCAGGGAATCAGCCCCAGCATTTT
-	TRBD1	TRBJ1-4	15	TRBV11-2	CASSSQGGANEKLFF	TGTGCCAGCAGCTCACAGGGGGGGGCAAATGAAAAACTGTTTTTT
-	TRBD1	TRBJ2-3	16	TRBV5-1	CASSLTGQGNTDTQYF	TGCGCCAGCAGCTTGACCGGACAGGGTAACACAGATACGCAGTATTTT
-	-	TRBJ2-7	13	TRBV11-2	CASSHNTGDEQYF	TGTGCCAGCAGCCACAACACTGGAGACGAGCAGTACTTC
-	-	TRBJ2-1	15	TRBV9	CASSVDAATYNEQFF	TGTGCCAGCAGCGTAGACGCGGCCACTTACAATGAGCAGTTCTTC
-	-	TRBJ2-7	13	TRBV5-1	CASSFNSNYEQYF	TGCGCCAGCAGCTTCAACAGCAACTACGAGCAGTACTTC
-	TRBD1	TRBJ1-1	15	TRBV5-8	CASSRRGQGNTEAFF	TGTGCCAGCAGCCGACGGGGACAGGGTAACACTGAAGCTTTCTTT
-	-	TRBJ2-1	12	TRBV7-3	CASSQQGFEQFF	TGTGCCAGCAGCCAGCAGGGGTTTGAGCAGTTCTTC
-	TRBD1	TRBJ1-5	13	TRBV30	CAWSGTGVQPQHF	TGTGCCTGGAGCGGGACAGGGGTCCAGCCCCAGCATTTT
-	TRBD1	TRBJ1-2	13	TRBV11-2	CASSSGGRYGYTF	TGTGCCAGCAGCTCAGGGGGGCGCTATGGCTACACCTTC
-	-	TRBJ2-1	13	TRBV20-1	CSASVSSYNEQFF	TGCAGTGCTAGTGTGAGCTCCTACAATGAGCAGTTCTTC
-	TRBD1	TRBJ1-2	13	TRBV6-5	CASSSDRVDGYTF	TGTGCCAGCAGTTCGGACAGGGTCGATGGCTACACCTTC
-	TRBD1	TRBJ1-5	16	TRBV6-1	CASSDGRDRVGQPQHF	TGTGCCAGCAGTGATGGCCGGGACAGGGTTGGGCAGCCCCAGCATTTT
-	TRBD1	TRBJ2-7	13	TRBV6-5	CASILGQGYEQYF	TGTGCCAGCATTCTGGGACAGGGCTACGAGCAGTACTTC
-	-	TRBJ2-1	13	TRBV27	CASSSLAHNEQFF	TGTGCCAGCAGTTCCCTAGCACACAATGAGCAGTTCTTC
-	-	TRBJ1-1	13	TRBV6-6	CASTSAGLGEAFF	TGTGCCAGCACATCGGCAGGCCTAGGGGAAGCTTTCTTT
-	-	TRBJ2-3	14	TRBV19	CASSSGISTDTQYF	TGTGCCAGTAGTAGCGGGATCAGCACAGATACGCAGTATTTT
-	-	TRBJ2-1	15	TRBV5-1	CASSLEGTNYNEQFF	TGCGCCAGCAGCTTGGAAGGGACAAACTACAATGAGCAGTTCTTC
-	-	TRBJ2-7	12	TRBV28	CASSLRSREQYF	TGTGCCAGCAGTTTAAGATCGCGGGAGCAGTACTTC
-	-	TRBJ2-3	15	TRBV5-6	CASSIGRDFTDTQYF	TGTGCCAGCAGCATTGGCCGGGACTTCACAGATACGCAGTATTTT
-	-	TRBJ2-3	13	TRBV19	CASSRTRIDTQYF	TGTGCCAGTAGTCGAACGAGGATAGATACGCAGTATTTT
-	TRBD1	TRBJ2-3	17	TRBV5-6	CASSLGRGRLRADTQYF	TGTGCCAGCAGCTTGGGCAGGGGGCGCTTACGGGCAGATACGCAGTATTTT
-	-	TRBJ2-3	14	TRBV19	CASSPGTSTDTQYF	TGTGCCAGTAGTCCCGGGACTAGCACAGATACGCAGTATTTT
-	-	TRBJ1-5	14	TRBV28	CASSIRRGSQPQHF	TGTGCCAGCAGTATCCGTAGGGGTAGTCAGCCCCAGCATTTT